This T cell receptor beta chain was captured in a study of blood T cell repertoires in COVID-19. Study at large: Collection of acute and convalescent COVID-19 samples took place in the United States, Italy and Spain. Sample material is recorded as cDNA or gDNA derived from T cells, B-cell-depleted T cells, or PBMCs.

This CDR3 is built from 17 residues. V was pared by 6 bases and J by 3 bases, with 10 bases of the junction left unmatched. In germline, CDR1 is WSHSY, CDR2 SAAADI. Original methodology: How many nucleated cells were present was estimated from reference gene primer amplification. Sequencing was performed with immunoSEQ multiplex PCR; in TCRdb, only in-frame clones are kept and a portion is missing. The DNA gave D and trimming, while V, J and clone size come from that table. This repertoire shows 220,000 or so clones, 84% found once; its top ten account for roughly 6.2%. Donors of Cohort 3 who recovered were those that had two negative PCRs, clearance, or symptom resolution.

This TCR was sampled from a woman between 35 and 50 years old who had recovered from COVID-19. The chain is built from TRBV10-2 and TRBJ2-1; 11 bases fit TRBD2. Specimen: PBMCs or T cells enriched from blood (not recorded which). CDR3 nucleotide sequence: TGCGCCAGCAGGTCGCCGGGACTAGCGGAAATCTACAATGAGCAGTTCTTC. It translates to CASRSPGLAEIYNEQFF.